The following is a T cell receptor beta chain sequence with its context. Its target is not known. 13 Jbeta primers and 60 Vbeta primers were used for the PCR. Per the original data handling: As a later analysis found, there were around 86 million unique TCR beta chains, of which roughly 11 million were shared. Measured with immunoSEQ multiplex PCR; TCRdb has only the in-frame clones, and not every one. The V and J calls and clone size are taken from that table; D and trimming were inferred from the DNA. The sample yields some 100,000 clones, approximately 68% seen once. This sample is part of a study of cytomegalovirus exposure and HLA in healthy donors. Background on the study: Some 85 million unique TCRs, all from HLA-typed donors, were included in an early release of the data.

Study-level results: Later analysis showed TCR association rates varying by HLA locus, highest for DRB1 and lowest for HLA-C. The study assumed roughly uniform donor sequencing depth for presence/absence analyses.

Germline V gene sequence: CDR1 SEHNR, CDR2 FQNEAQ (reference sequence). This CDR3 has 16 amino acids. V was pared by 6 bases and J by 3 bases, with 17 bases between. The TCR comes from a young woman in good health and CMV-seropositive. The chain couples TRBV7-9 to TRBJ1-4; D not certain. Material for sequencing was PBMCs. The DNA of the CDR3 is TGTGCCAGCAGTCTAGAAACTTTAGGCGCTAATGAAAAACTGTTTTTT. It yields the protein CASSLETLGANEKLFF.